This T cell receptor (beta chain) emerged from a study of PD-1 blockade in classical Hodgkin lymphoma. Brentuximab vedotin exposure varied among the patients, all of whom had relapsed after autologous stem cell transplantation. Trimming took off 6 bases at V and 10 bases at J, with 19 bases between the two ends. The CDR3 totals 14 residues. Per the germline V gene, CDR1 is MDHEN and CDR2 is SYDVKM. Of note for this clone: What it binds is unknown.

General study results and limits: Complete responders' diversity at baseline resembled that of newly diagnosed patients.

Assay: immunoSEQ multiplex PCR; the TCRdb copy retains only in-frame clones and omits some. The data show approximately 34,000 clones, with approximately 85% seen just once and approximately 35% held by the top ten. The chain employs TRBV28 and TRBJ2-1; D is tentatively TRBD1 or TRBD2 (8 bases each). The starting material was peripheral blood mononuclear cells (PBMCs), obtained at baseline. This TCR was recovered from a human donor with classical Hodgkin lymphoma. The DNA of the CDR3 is TGTGCCAGCAGCGGGACAGGTCGGGGGGGAGAGCAGTTCTTC. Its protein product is CASSGTGRGGEQFF.